This T cell receptor beta chain was obtained from a study of shared clonotypes between healthy human individuals (dated by TCRdb to between 2020 and 2021). Notes on the research overall: A couple of women and a few men aged 18 to 49 years were included in the cohort. The study deeply sequenced blood TCR repertoires of about 5 healthy adults to estimate repertoire size and the extent of clonotype sharing between individuals. Between about 0.94 and 8.9 billion PBMCs per donor were obtained by leukapheresis. To increase sequencing depth and limit assay-specific biases, different laboratories used diverse techniques to prepare libraries and sequence TCR repertoires. The research as a whole found: Sampling was limited to blood, and TCR repertoires in tissue likely differ from TCR repertoires in blood. Pairwise subsampling indicated that sequencing depth was expected to affect the degree of clonotype sharing among donors. The genetic and exposure-history diversity represented was limited by the small number of donors.

TCR CDR3 regions were amplified from genomic DNA by multiplex PCR using the deep immunoSEQ assay. For each cell subset, the extracted genomic DNA was distributed evenly across all wells of several immunoSEQ 96-well plates, and each plate served as one replicate. For unsorted PBMC, roughly 0.3 ug of genomic DNA, equivalent to around 30,000 T cell genomes, went into each replicate PCR. Ten immunoSEQ deep assay plates were used to sequence unsorted PBMC genomic DNA. Purified libraries were measured with a Qubit 3.0 fluorometer, size-checked on a Bioanalyzer 2100, and measured again with the KAPA Library Quantification kit. Each immunoSEQ 96-well plate was sequenced on its own single-read 150-cycle Illumina NextSeq 550 flow cell. The original methods were these. Because the immunoSEQ output included only junctional sequences and no quality scores, the filtering could not be the same as the filtering used for full-length reads. To assign V/J genes and CDR3, sequences were annotated using PyIR, a Python wrapper for IgBLAST v1.9, with IMGT germline references. Reads with weak V/J assignments (E-value above 1e-6), missing CDR3, stop codons, out-of-frame junctions, or ambiguous translated residues were removed. V3J clonotypes were defined as sequences sharing an identical inferred V gene, J gene, and CDR3 amino acid sequence. The percentage overlap between two repertoires was calculated by dividing the number of shared unique clonotypes by the size of the smaller repertoire. Richness of each repertoire was evaluated using RTK rarefaction, the Chao1 estimator, and Recon v2.1 estimates of unobserved clonotypes. TCRdb re-hosts the immuneACCESS table, in-frame sequences only. Its copies lack some clones; in the studies checked, an unresolved V gene accounts for under half of them, and the cause for the rest is not known. Clonal size and the V and J genes are those of that table, whereas D and trimming came from the DNA. The sample includes about 490,000 clones, with 60% to 80% observed a single time. About 12% of the sample goes to the ten largest clones.

The cysteine opens and the phenylalanine closes a CDR3 of 15 amino acids. Here the CDR3 DNA is all that survives: 45 bases in frame from base 1. Turning to this clone: Its antigen is not yet known. No base quality information exists; no much larger clone differs at one position.

The donors were healthy, HIV-negative adults who had no recently reported acute infections or vaccinations. All donors were Caucasian adults living in Nashville, Tennessee, USA. For unsorted samples, 90 million to 95 million PBMCs were counted, and genomic DNA was extracted using the QIAamp DNA Blood Mini kit. Blood was obtained by leukapheresis, after which PBMCs were separated by Ficoll-Histopaque density gradient centrifugation and cryopreserved in liquid nitrogen vapor phase. The TCR sequence derives from a woman in her thirties or forties in good health. Some clones in this sample may be carry-over from other donors' samples. Sequenced material: PBMCs. The chain is assembled from TRBV12-2 and TRBJ2-4; the table's D call TRBD1 went unverified against the DNA. TRBV12-2 constitutes a pseudogene. The DNA is as follows: TGTGCAAGTCGCTGGGACAGGGCGGCCAAAAACATTCAGTACTTC. It translates as CASRWDRAAKNIQYF.